Below, 2 T cell receptor beta chains from the same sample are listed, as sequenced in a study of cytomegalovirus exposure and HLA in healthy donors. Primers included in the PCR were 60 Vbeta and 13 Jbeta primers. Assay: immunoSEQ multiplex PCR; the TCRdb copy retains only in-frame clones and omits some. The sample lists 160,000 or so clones; roughly 76% were seen once. The sample comprised PBMCs. These receptors all come from a woman in her forties or fifties in good health and CMV-seronegative.

The V call is TRBV13, the J call TRBJ2-7; 10 bases fit TRBD2. Trimming removed 3 bases from V and 0 bases from J; junction bases left unmatched: 8. The germline V gene encodes CDR1 PRHDT and CDR2 FYEKMQ (reference sequence). The CDR3 sequence is 17 residues long. The CDR3 region has the DNA TGTGCCAGCAGCTTGGGGGGACTAGCGTGGGACTCCTACGAGCAGTACTTC. It yields the protein CASSLGGLAWDSYEQYF.

This clone was found once. V and J are TRBV4-1 and TRBJ2-1; the match to TRBD2 covers 7 bases. V lost 0 bases to trimming and J lost 9 bases; unmatched junction nucleotides: 8. CDR1 MGHRA and CDR2 YSYEKL come from the germline V gene. The CDR3 has 15 amino acids. The CDR3 region has the DNA TGCGCCAGCAGCCAAGATAATAGCGGGCCCCTTGAGCAGTTCTTC. The encoded protein is CASSQDNSGPLEQFF.